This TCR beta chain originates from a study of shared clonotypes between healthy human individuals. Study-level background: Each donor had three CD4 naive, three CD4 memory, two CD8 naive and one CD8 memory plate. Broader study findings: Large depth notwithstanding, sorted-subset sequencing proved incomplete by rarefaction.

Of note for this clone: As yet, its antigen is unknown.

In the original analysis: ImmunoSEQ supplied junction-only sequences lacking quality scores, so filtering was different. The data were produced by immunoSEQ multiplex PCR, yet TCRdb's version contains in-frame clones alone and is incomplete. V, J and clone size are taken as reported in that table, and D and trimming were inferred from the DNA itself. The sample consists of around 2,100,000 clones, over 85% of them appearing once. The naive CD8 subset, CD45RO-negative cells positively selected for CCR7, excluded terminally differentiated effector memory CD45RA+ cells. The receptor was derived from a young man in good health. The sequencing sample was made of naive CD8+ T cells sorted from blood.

The CDR3 region is CASSYSFADYGYTF. The CDR3 DNA reads as TGTGCCAGCAGTTACTCGTTCGCAGACTATGGCTACACCTTC. This chain connects TRBV6-5 to TRBJ1-2; D not resolved. V was cut by 0 bases and J by 3 bases, with 8 bases left in between. Per germline, CDR1 MNHEY and CDR2 SVGAGI. The CDR3 has 14 residues.